One and the same sample provided the 9 T cell receptor beta chains below, sequenced in a study of graft-versus-host responses after intestinal transplantation. Which antigens these TCRs recognize remains unknown. Sequencing was performed with immunoSEQ multiplex PCR; in TCRdb, only in-frame clones are kept and a portion is missing. This table holds roughly 120,000 clones, over 80% found once. Material: unstimulated CD4+ T cells sorted from spleen or lymph node cells, obtained before intestinal transplant. These receptor sequences come from a human donor who received an intestinal transplant.

V usage is TRBV18 and J usage is TRBJ2-1; 9 positions agree with TRBD2. The CDR3 runs to 16 residues. CDR1 and CDR2 from the germline V gene are KGHSH and LQKENI. J gave up 9 bases and V 0 bases, and 9 bases lay outside the gene matches. In DNA form, the CDR3 reads TGTGCCAGCTCACCACCGGAGCTAGCGGGATGGGGTGAGCAGTTCTTC. This encodes CASSPPELAGWGEQFF.

CDR3: CASSEDRVKETQYF. In DNA form, the CDR3 reads TGTGCCAGCAGTGAGGACAGAGTTAAAGAGACCCAGTACTTC. V gene TRBV6-5 combines with J gene TRBJ2-5, with a tentative D call TRBD1 (6 bases). The CDR3 totals 14 residues. From germline, CDR1 is MNHEY and CDR2 SVGAGI. Trimming cost V 5 bases and J 3 bases, with 13 bases left between them.

The CDR3 sequence is CASSPTGTDNYGYTF. The CDR3 nucleotides read TGCGCCAGCAGCCCAACCGGGACAGATAACTATGGCTACACCTTC. V usage is TRBV4-1 and J usage is TRBJ1-2, with TRBD1 matching over 7 bases. This CDR3 region has 15 residues. Germline V gives CDR1 MGHRA, CDR2 YSYEKL. The junction had 6 bases not matched to a gene; V was cut back by 4 bases and J by 1 base.

The J gene is TRBJ1-2, the V gene TRBV28, with D perhaps matching TRBD1 (5 bases). CDR3 length: 14 residues. V was pared by 9 bases and J by 2 bases, with 16 bases between. Looked up from germline, CDR1 is MDHEN and CDR2 is SYDVKM. CDR3 nucleotide sequence: TGTGCCAGTATCTACTGGGGGGGGAACTATGGCTACACCTTC. Residues: CASIYWGGNYGYTF.

The chain carries TRBV18 and TRBJ2-1; TRBD1 aligns across 8 bases. CDR1 and CDR2 (germline): KGHSH, LQKENI. This CDR3 comprises 12 residues. The V gene end was trimmed by 6 bases and the J gene end by 8 bases; junction bases not matched to a gene: 3. CDR3: CASSLDRDEQFF. The CDR3 DNA is TGTGCCAGCTCCCTGGACAGGGATGAGCAGTTCTTC.

This chain connects TRBV27 to TRBJ2-7; D is uncertain. The germline V gene encodes CDR1 MNHEY and CDR2 SMNVEV (reference sequence). The CDR3 is 13 residues long. V was shortened by 5 bases and J by 10 bases, with 18 bases between the two germline ends. CDR3 sequence: CASSLNPGLDQYF. For the CDR3, the DNA is TGTGCCAGCAGTCTAAACCCCGGGCTAGATCAGTACTTC.

The CDR3 spells CASSPGQAGNQPQHF. CDR3 DNA sequence: TGTGCCAGCAGTCCGGGACAGGCTGGGAATCAGCCCCAGCATTTT. The J gene is TRBJ1-5, the V gene TRBV2; 8 bases line up with TRBD1. V lost 5 bases and J lost 4; bases outside the gene matches: 7. The CDR3 spans 15 residues. Germline V gene sequence: CDR1 SNHLY, CDR2 FYNNEI.

The J gene is TRBJ2-7, the V gene TRBV28; TRBD2 matches at 10 bases. The CDR3 runs 15 residues. Trimming took 6 bases from V and 0 from J; bases not matched to a gene: 5. Germline-derived CDR1 and CDR2 are MDHEN and SYDVKM. The CDR3 DNA follows: TGTGCCAGCAGCCCTGGGACTAGCGACTCCTACGAGCAGTACTTC. It is translated as CASSPGTSDSYEQYF.

The chain uses TRBV6-5 and TRBJ1-3; D call uncertain. Germline V gives CDR1 MNHEY, CDR2 SVGAGI. This CDR3 spans 15 amino acids. V lost 0 bases and J lost 11, with 17 bases in between. The CDR3, as DNA: TGTGCCAGCAGTTACTCGGTGAGGACGGATGCCCCCATATATTTT. This gives the protein CASSYSVRTDAPIYF.